The 23 T cell receptor beta chains listed next were all sequenced from one sample in a study of cytomegalovirus exposure and HLA in healthy donors. Some clones are missing from TCRdb's copy, which holds only in-frame ones; the method was immunoSEQ multiplex PCR. The sample lists fewer than 400,000 clones, roughly 86% occurring once. The sample comprised PBMCs. These receptor sequences come from a man between 25 and 39 years old in good health and CMV-seronegative.

The chain uses TRBV4-1 and TRBJ1-1; tentative D call: TRBD1 (5 bases). The CDR3 contains 17 residues. The V gene lost 0 bases and the J gene lost 0 bases, with 14 bases spanning the gap. Germline CDR1 is MGHRA and CDR2 is YSYEKL. This CDR3 reads CASSQDEAARVNTEAFF. CDR3 nucleotide sequence: TGCGCCAGCAGCCAAGACGAGGCAGCCAGGGTGAACACTGAAGCTTTCTTT.

In nucleotides, the CDR3 is TGTGCCAGCAGTCCCCTCGGGGTGGATACGCAGTATTTT. It codes for CASSPLGVDTQYF. The chain carries TRBV6-5 and TRBJ2-3, with a possible D match to TRBD2 (5 bases). Trimming cost V 5 bases and J 6 bases, with 12 bases left between them. Germline CDR1 and CDR2: MNHEY and SVGAGI. This CDR3 has 13 amino acids.

The rearrangement uses TRBV29-1 and TRBJ2-2; no reliable D call. CDR3 size: 16 residues. CDR1 is SQVTM and CDR2 is ANQGSEA in the germline V gene. Trimming removed 4 bases at V and 0 bases at J, with 15 bases between. CDR3: CSVGLWSTANTGELFF. The CDR3 region has the DNA TGCAGCGTTGGACTTTGGAGTACCGCGAACACCGGGGAGCTGTTTTTT.

The V call is TRBV11-2, the J call TRBJ2-5, with D possibly TRBD1 on 7 matching bases. The V end was cut by 1 base, the J end by 5 bases, with 14 bases between. This CDR3 has 15 residues. Germline CDR1 reads SGHAT; CDR2 reads FQNNGV. CDR3 nucleotides: TGTGCCAGCAGCTTAGGGGTGGCAGGGGGGGAGACCCAGTACTTC. Amino acids: CASSLGVAGGETQYF.

This chain uses TRBV19 with TRBJ1-1; 9 nucleotides match TRBD1. There are 16 residues in the CDR3. CDR1 is LNHDA, CDR2 SQIVND, per germline (reference sequence). J was trimmed by 2 bases and V by 6 bases; bases with no gene match: 10. This CDR3 is CASRIFTGGRNTEAFF. For the CDR3, the DNA is TGTGCCAGTAGGATTTTTACAGGGGGCAGAAACACTGAAGCTTTCTTT. Drawing the rest from reference TRBV19 and TRBJ1-1, the complete variable domain is DGGITQSPKYLFRKEGQNVTLSCEQNLNHDAMYWYRQDPGQGLRLIYYSQIVNDFQKGDIAEGYSVSREKKESFPLTVTSAQKNPTAFYLCASRIFTGGRNTEAFFGQGTRLTVV.

The gene calls are TRBV11-2 and TRBJ2-1, with TRBD2 matching 7 bases. From germline, CDR1 is SGHAT and CDR2 FQNNGV. This CDR3 region has 16 residues. V was clipped by 1 base and J by 4 bases; unmatched bases: 7. As DNA, the CDR3 is TGTGCCAGCAGCTTAGTCGGTAGCGGGTCTTACAATGAGCAGTTCTTC. Amino acids: CASSLVGSGSYNEQFF.

The gene calls are TRBV5-1 and TRBJ1-1; D call uncertain. Trimming removed 1 base from V and 2 bases from J, with 12 bases in between. Germline CDR1 reads SGHRS; CDR2 reads YFSETQ. This CDR3 has 15 amino acids. The DNA for the CDR3 is TGCGCCAGCAGCTTGTTGCGGATCCCAAACACTGAAGCTTTCTTT. This gives the protein CASSLLRIPNTEAFF.

The chain couples TRBV4-3 to TRBJ2-3; TRBD2 might be the D (6 bases). Germline lookup yields CDR1 LGHNA and CDR2 YSLEER. Trimming took off 1 base at V and 1 base at J, with 12 bases between the two ends. This CDR3 has 16 amino acids. The CDR3 DNA is TGCGCCAGCAGCCAAGGTACTAGCACGGGCACAGATACGCAGTATTTT. Translating gives CASSQGTSTGTDTQYF.

This rearrangement joins TRBV7-9 to TRBJ1-1; 8 bases fit TRBD1. V gave up 2 bases and J gave up 1 base; unmatched junction bases: 3. Looked up from germline, CDR1 is SEHNR and CDR2 is FQNEAQ (reference sequence). CDR3 size: 15 residues. The CDR3 spells CASSLIGQGNTEAFF. CDR3 nucleotide sequence: TGTGCCAGCAGCTTAATAGGACAGGGGAACACTGAAGCTTTCTTT.

This chain connects TRBV6-5 to TRBJ1-1; no clear D. CDR1 is MNHEY and CDR2 is SVGAGI in the germline V gene. CDR3 length: 11 amino acids. V was cut by 8 bases and J by 6 bases, with 10 bases left in between. CDR3 sequence: CASGWWPEAFF. CDR3 DNA: TGTGCCAGCGGCTGGTGGCCTGAAGCTTTCTTT.

The V gene is TRBV6-6, the J gene TRBJ2-7, with TRBD1 matching 7 bases. The CDR3 contains 15 residues. Germline V lookup: CDR1 MNHNY, CDR2 SVGAGI (reference sequence). V was clipped by 3 bases and J by 2 bases; unmatched bases: 7. The CDR3 sequence: CASSYSTGNPYEQYF. In DNA, the CDR3 is TGTGCCAGCAGTTATTCGACAGGGAATCCCTACGAGCAGTACTTC.

The rearrangement links TRBV19 to TRBJ2-7; 9 bases fit TRBD1. The CDR3 has 14 amino acids. J lost 5 bases, V lost 5 bases, and 7 bases had no gene match. From germline, CDR1 is LNHDA and CDR2 SQIVND (reference sequence). The CDR3 loop is CASSQTGGGDEQYF. CDR3 nucleotide sequence: TGTGCCAGTAGTCAAACAGGGGGCGGCGACGAGCAGTACTTC.

The J gene is TRBJ1-2, the V gene TRBV20-1; no clear D gene. Germline V CDR1 and CDR2: DFQATT, SNEGSKA (reference sequence). Trimming took off 6 bases at V and 8 bases at J, with 13 bases between the two ends. CDR3 length equals 11 residues. The CDR3 DNA follows: TGCAGTGCCGAGGAGGGTCCCGGCTACACCTTC. It translates to CSAEEGPGYTF.

This clone appeared a single time. The chain links TRBV19 to TRBJ1-1, with D possibly being TRBD1 (5 bases). V lost 5 bases, J lost 3 bases, and 13 bases lay in between. From germline, CDR1 is LNHDA and CDR2 SQIVND (reference sequence). This CDR3 comprises 14 residues. CDR3 bases: TGTGCCAGTAGTCTCAGGGAATGGGACACTGAAGCTTTCTTT. Protein: CASSLREWDTEAFF.

V usage is TRBV29-1 and J usage is TRBJ1-1; maybe TRBD1 (5 bases). The length of the CDR3 is 13 residues. The germline CDR1 and CDR2 sequences are SQVTM and ANQGSEA. V was shortened by 4 bases and J by 2 bases, with 11 bases between the two germline ends. This CDR3 reads CSVGWTPNTEAFF. CDR3 nucleotides: TGCAGCGTTGGATGGACACCAAACACTGAAGCTTTCTTT.

The J gene is TRBJ2-1, the V gene TRBV7-2; 9 bases line up with TRBD1. There are 15 residues in the CDR3. From germline, CDR1 is SGHTA and CDR2 FQGNSA. J lost 9 bases, V lost 5 bases, and 11 bases had no gene match. CDR3: CASSPPGQGYGEQFF. CDR3 sequence (DNA): TGTGCCAGCAGCCCCCCGGGACAGGGATACGGTGAGCAGTTCTTC.

The chain combines TRBV6-1 with TRBJ2-3; TRBD1 matches 9 bases. From germline, CDR1 is MNHNS and CDR2 SASEGT. This CDR3 region has 15 residues. V was pared by 3 bases and J by 5 bases, with 6 bases of the junction left unmatched. This CDR3 is CASSDDRGGLDTQYF. CDR3 DNA: TGTGCCAGCAGTGACGACAGGGGGGGACTAGATACGCAGTATTTT.

The chain is built from TRBV6-1 and TRBJ1-5; 8 nucleotides match TRBD1. Germline trimming cut 5 bases from V and 6 bases from J; bases unmatched to any gene: 6. The CDR3 has 14 amino acids. The germline V gene has CDR1 MNHNS and CDR2 SASEGT. CDR3 sequence reads: CASSPDRAVQPQHF. In nucleotides, the CDR3 is TGTGCCAGCAGTCCGGACAGGGCGGTTCAGCCCCAGCATTTT.

Note on this clone: One end of the junction does not line up with germline, which may come from a read error. This chain connects TRBV29-1 to TRBJ2-3; 7 bases align to TRBD2. Germline CDR1 and CDR2: SQVTM and ANQGSEA. The CDR3 runs to 15 residues. The CDR3 DNA reads TGCAGCGTTAAAGAGCGGGGTGCTAGCACAGATACGCAGTATTTT. Residues: CSVKERGASTDTQYF.

V and J are TRBV10-3 and TRBJ2-7; D possibly corresponds to TRBD1 (6 bases). Trimming cost V 9 bases and J 0 bases, with 12 bases left between them. The length of the CDR3 is 13 residues. CDR1 and CDR2 (germline): ENHRY, SYGVKD. CDR3 bases: TGTGCCATAACCCGGGACAACTCCTACGAGCAGTACTTC. Translated: CAITRDNSYEQYF.

This clone was counted between two and nine times. This chain links TRBV7-8 with TRBJ1-2; D ambiguous. Germline V gene data show CDR1 as SGHVS and CDR2 as FQNEAQ. The V and J ends lost 2 bases and 0 bases respectively, with 4 bases between them. The CDR3 is 13 amino acids. The CDR3 DNA is TGTGCCAGCAGCTTATCCACTAACTATGGCTACACCTTC. It encodes CASSLSTNYGYTF.

This clone has only a few counts. This chain uses TRBV7-8 with TRBJ2-1; D is undetermined. The CDR3 has 13 residues. The V and J ends lost 0 bases and 9 bases respectively, with 9 bases between them. In germline, CDR1 is SGHVS, CDR2 FQNEAQ. Written as DNA, the CDR3 is TGTGCCAGCAGCTTAGCCGGTGGTCGTGAGCAGTTCTTC. This sequence encodes CASSLAGGREQFF.

The rearrangement uses TRBV27 and TRBJ2-3, with TRBD2 identical over 12 bases. The CDR3 runs to 16 residues. The V gene end was trimmed by 6 bases and the J gene end by 0 bases; junction bases not matched to a gene: 4. Looked up from germline, CDR1 is MNHEY and CDR2 is SMNVEV (reference sequence). CDR3 DNA sequence: TGTGCCAGCAGGACTAGCGGGGGATTTAGCACAGATACGCAGTATTTT. Amino acids: CASRTSGGFSTDTQYF.